This TCR beta chain was recovered during a study of cytomegalovirus exposure and HLA in healthy donors. Study results and caveats: Researchers counted 164 TCR beta chains as cytomegalovirus-associated.

The PCR made use of 60 Vbeta and 13 Jbeta primers. Sequenced by immunoSEQ multiplex PCR; TCRdb stores in-frame clones only, minus some. Here the sample spans tens of thousands of clones, 79% being singletons. For this clone: What it binds is unknown.

The clonotype comes from a middle-aged woman in good health and CMV-seropositive. The sample was PBMCs.

The chain's CDR3 is CASSSPGQGYNEQFF. CDR3 DNA: TGTGCCAGCAGTTCACCGGGACAGGGGTACAATGAGCAGTTCTTC. The J gene is TRBJ2-1, the V gene TRBV27; 10 bases fit TRBD1. The J segment lost 4 bases and the V segment lost 4 bases, leaving 4 bases of the junction unmatched. Germline CDR1 and CDR2: MNHEY and SMNVEV (reference sequence). The length of the CDR3 is 15 residues.